Listed here are 14 T cell receptor beta chains from one sample, sequenced in a study of CD8 T cells in ankylosing spondylitis (dated by TCRdb to between 2016 and 2019). Libraries were made using 5' RACE. The sequencing machine was an Illumina HiSeq 2500. TCRdb passed the public sequencing reads through fastp at Q25 and MiXCR, retaining productive beta sequences. When rows share a CDR3 protein, they turn into one entry using the most common DNA and genes. Here the sample has 150,000 to 200,000 distinct CDR3 sequences; roughly 12% occur a single time. Just under 30% of the sample rests with the top ten. Sequencing used blood, either unsorted or a sorted T cell fraction (not recorded which). All receptors come from a male donor with ankylosing spondylitis or in good health (not recorded which).

This clonotype appeared many times. The chain joins TRBV5-1 to TRBJ2-5; 8 bases fit TRBD1. Per the germline V gene, CDR1 is SGHRS and CDR2 is YFSETQ. CDR3 size: 14 residues. Trimming at V came to 5 bases and at J to 5 bases, leaving 8 bases not matched to a gene. The CDR3 is CASSYGQGGETQYF. CDR3 DNA sequence: TGCGCCAGCAGTTATGGACAGGGTGGGGAGACCCAGTACTTC.

This clonotype was seen many times. The chain uses TRBV11-2 and TRBJ2-2; D not certain. CDR1 is SGHAT and CDR2 is FQNNGV in the germline V gene. This CDR3 spans 17 amino acids. V lost 3 bases, J lost 0 bases, and 14 bases lay in between. As DNA, the CDR3 is TGTGCCAGCAGCTTCATCTCCGGGTCCTCGAACACCGGGGAGCTGTTTTTT. This encodes CASSFISGSSNTGELFF.

This chain uses TRBV20-1 with TRBJ2-2; TRBD1 is a possible D gene (6 bases). Per the germline V gene, CDR1 is DFQATT and CDR2 is SNEGSKA (reference sequence). The CDR3 contains 15 residues. Trimming took off 3 bases at V and 4 bases at J, with 15 bases between the two ends. The DNA for the CDR3 is TGCAGTGCTAGCCGGGACACCCTTCCCACCGGGGAGCTGTTTTTT. Amino acids: CSASRDTLPTGELFF.

With regard to this clonotype: A much larger clone sits a single nucleotide away, making a read error possible. The chain recombines TRBV29-1 with TRBJ2-1; D perhaps matches TRBD1 (6 bases). The V gene's germline CDR1 is SQVTM and CDR2 ANQGSEA. The CDR3 covers 16 residues. In nucleotides, the CDR3 is TGCAGCGCTGAAGAGGGGGTCTTGAGCTCCTACAATGAGCAGTTCTTC. It encodes CSAEEGVLSSYNEQFF.

This clonotype has ten or more counts. This chain connects TRBV9 to TRBJ2-3; D gene uncertain. Looked up from germline, CDR1 is SGDLS and CDR2 is YYNGEE. V was pared by 1 base and J by 5 bases, with 20 bases between. The CDR3 runs to 17 residues. The CDR3 is CASSVPSVDGPQDTQYF. CDR3 nucleotides: TGTGCCAGCAGCGTACCTAGTGTGGACGGACCCCAAGATACGCAGTATTTT.

Turning to this clonotype: This may come from a read error, since a much larger clone is one base off. The rearrangement uses TRBV11-2 and TRBJ2-7; tentatively, D is TRBD1 (6 bases). The length of the CDR3 is 14 residues. From germline, CDR1 is SGHAT and CDR2 FQNNGV. CDR3 bases: TGTGTCAGCAGCCCCAGTGGAGGACAGCACGAGCAGTACTTC. It translates to CVSSPSGGQHEQYF.

This clonotype has only a few counts. The V call is TRBV6-2 or TRBV6-3, the J call TRBJ2-7, with TRBD1 matching over 7 bases. The CDR3 contains 14 residues. Germline V gene lookup returns CDR1 MNHEY and CDR2 SVGEGT. V trimming: 4 bases; J trimming: 7 bases; junction bases outside the gene matches: 10. The DNA for the CDR3 is TGTGCCAGCAGTTCGACAGGGACCGTCAGAGAGCAGTACTTC. Translation gives CASSSTGTVREQYF.

This clonotype appeared many times. The chain joins TRBV29-1 to TRBJ2-1, with 10 positions matching TRBD2. Unmatched junction bases numbered 6, after V lost 6 bases and J lost 7 bases. The germline V gene has CDR1 SQVTM and CDR2 ANQGSEA. The CDR3 runs to 13 residues. The CDR3 nucleotides read TGCAGCGTCTTAGCGGGGGGAAGGAATGAGCAGTTCTTC. The encoded protein is CSVLAGGRNEQFF.

This clonotype was seen repeatedly, ten times or more. The CDR3, as DNA: TGTGCCACCAGTGACAGACAGGGGGCTTGTGAAAAACTGTTTTTT. The encoded protein is CATSDRQGACEKLFF. The chain has TRBV24-1 and TRBJ1-4, with 10 bases identical to TRBD1. The trim removed 4 bases at V and 7 bases at J, leaving 5 bases unmatched. Germline lookup yields CDR1 KGHDR and CDR2 SFDVKD. The CDR3 totals 15 residues.

There are many counts of this clonotype. For the CDR3, the DNA is TGTGCCACCAGCGGGCCAGAGGGCGAGCAGTACTTC. Amino acids: CATSGPEGEQYF. The rearrangement links TRBV15 to TRBJ2-7; TRBD2 might be the D (5 bases). The CDR3 is 12 amino acids. Germline CDR1 reads LNHNV; CDR2 reads YYDKDF (reference sequence). V was shortened by 5 bases and J by 6 bases, with 11 bases between the two germline ends.

The genes are TRBV14 and TRBJ1-1; D ambiguous. V dropped 4 bases and J dropped 3 bases, with 9 bases sitting between them. This CDR3 comprises 13 residues. Germline V lookup: CDR1 SGHDN, CDR2 FVKESK. In DNA, the CDR3 is TGTGCCAGCAGCCTATTCCAGGACACTGAAGCTTTCTTT. It encodes CASSLFQDTEAFF. Filled out from reference TRBV14 and TRBJ1-1, the complete variable domain reads EAGVTQFPSHSVIEKGQTVTLRCDPISGHDNLYWYRRVMGKEIKFLLHFVKESKQDESGMPNNRFLAERTGGTYSTLKVQPAELEDSGVYFCASSLFQDTEAFFGQGTRLTVV.

This clonotype has ten or more counts. The genes are TRBV12-3 or TRBV12-4 and TRBJ2-7; 10 bases match TRBD2. J was trimmed by 4 bases and V by 6 bases; bases with no gene match: 3. CDR3 length: 13 amino acids. The CDR3 spells CASRTSGEYEQYF. Here the CDR3 DNA reads TGTGCCAGCAGAACTAGCGGGGAGTACGAGCAGTACTTC.

This clonotype turned up a few times. The V call is TRBV7-9, the J call TRBJ2-7; either TRBD1 or TRBD2 may supply D (6 bases each). CDR1 and CDR2 (germline): SEHNR, FQNEAQ (reference sequence). CDR3 length: 13 residues. V was clipped by 5 bases and J by 6 bases, with 14 bases between them. CDR3 region: CASSRGPTAEQYF. The CDR3 DNA follows: TGTGCCAGCAGCCGGGGGCCTACGGCCGAGCAGTACTTC.

This clonotype was seen at least ten times. The chain is built from TRBV10-3 and TRBJ2-1; D not certain. The CDR3 extends over 19 amino acids. Deletions cut 0 bases from V and 0 bases from J, with 18 bases between. The germline CDR1 and CDR2 sequences are ENHRY and SYGVKD. The DNA for the CDR3 is TGTGCCATCAGTGAGTCGATGACCTCTAAGAGGAGCTCCTACAATGAGCAGTTCTTC. This translates into CAISESMTSKRSSYNEQFF.